One and the same sample provided the 7 T cell receptor beta chains below, sequenced in a study of PD-1 blockade in classical Hodgkin lymphoma. Relapse was seen in all patients after autologous stem cell transplantation, and brentuximab vedotin exposure was variable. Repertoires were generated with immunoSEQ multiplex PCR, while TCRdb's copy carries only in-frame clones and drops some. The sample lists over 20,000 clones, around four fifths occurring once. The specimen comprised peripheral blood mononuclear cells (PBMCs), sampled before the second cycle of nivolumab. These receptors were taken from a human donor with classical Hodgkin lymphoma.

J is TRBJ1-2 and V is TRBV30; 8 bases align to TRBD1. Per the germline V gene, CDR1 is GTSNPN and CDR2 is SVGIG (reference sequence). The CDR3 is 13 residues long. The V and J ends lost 2 bases and 6 bases, in that order; junction bases with no gene match: 5. CDR3 nucleotide sequence: TGTGCCTGGAGTAGAGACAGGGGCCATGGCTACACCTTC. It is translated as CAWSRDRGHGYTF.

This clone was found once. The chain joins TRBV14 to TRBJ1-1; D is uncertain. The V end was cut by 5 bases, the J end by 0 bases, with 7 bases between. Germline CDR1 and CDR2: SGHDN and FVKESK. The CDR3 extends over 13 amino acids. CDR3 coding DNA: TGTGCCAGCAGCTCTAATTTGAACACTGAAGCTTTCTTT. This sequence encodes CASSSNLNTEAFF.

The chain recombines TRBV10-1 with TRBJ2-7; D remains ambiguous. This CDR3 has 11 residues. CDR1 is WNHNN and CDR2 is SYGVQD in the germline V gene (reference sequence). V was shortened by 3 bases and J by 10 bases, with 10 bases between the two germline ends. CDR3 protein: CASSDDRRQYF. The CDR3 DNA follows: TGCGCCAGCAGTGATGACCGAAGACAGTACTTC.

The chain couples TRBV5-6 to TRBJ2-1; the match to TRBD2 covers 9 bases. With V trimmed by 4 bases and J by 6 bases, 5 bases remained unmatched. The CDR3 runs 14 residues. Per germline, CDR1 SGHDT and CDR2 YYEEEE. The CDR3, as DNA: TGTGCCAGCAGCCCGACTAGCGGACCCAATGAGCAGTTCTTC. Translated: CASSPTSGPNEQFF.

The chain employs TRBV6-1 and TRBJ1-4, with D perhaps matching TRBD1 (5 bases). Germline loops: CDR1 MNHNS, CDR2 SASEGT. The CDR3 sequence is 12 residues long. V lost 7 bases and J lost 7, with 10 bases in between. The CDR3 is CASMGVSEKLFF. CDR3 nucleotides: TGTGCCAGCATGGGGGTGAGTGAAAAACTGTTTTTT.

The chain employs TRBV11-2 and TRBJ2-7; 12 bases line up with TRBD2. The CDR3 runs 15 residues. Germline lookup yields CDR1 SGHAT and CDR2 FQNNGV. J was trimmed by 5 bases and V by 5 bases; bases with no gene match: 7. CDR3 region: CASSPRLAGVNEQYF. The CDR3 region has the DNA TGTGCCAGCAGCCCCCGACTAGCGGGAGTTAACGAGCAGTACTTC. The full variable domain, rest sourced from reference TRBV11-2 and TRBJ2-7, is EAGVAQSPRYKIIEKRQSVAFWCNPISGHATLYWYQQILGQGPKLLIQFQNNGVVDDSQLPKDRFSAERLKGVDSTLKIQPAKLEDSAVYLCASSPRLAGVNEQYFGPGTRLTVT.

This clone was detected only once. This rearrangement joins TRBV6-5 to TRBJ2-5; TRBD1 matches at 7 bases. The V gene's germline CDR1 is MNHEY and CDR2 SVGAGI. J was trimmed by 2 bases and V by 0 bases; bases with no gene match: 3. This CDR3 is 15 amino acids long. Here the CDR3 DNA reads TGTGCCAGCAGTTACTCGGGACAGAATCAAGAGACCCAGTACTTC. Encoded protein: CASSYSGQNQETQYF.